This T cell receptor beta chain was profiled in a study of T cells after yellow fever vaccination. Study-wide background: Each low-cell-number fraction was prepared by means of SMART-Seq v4 Ultra Low Input.

This clonotype was recorded many times. Antigen specificity is unknown. V was clipped by 2 bases and J by 1 base, with 5 bases between them. The CDR3 is 13 amino acids. Looked up from germline, CDR1 is LGHNA and CDR2 is YNFKEQ. Universal primer sites and UMIs were introduced during 5'RACE template-switching synthesis of TCR cDNA. TCRdb reprocessed the 5' RACE reads with MiXCR, giving one entry per CDR3 protein. The repertoire has 60,000 to 95,000 distinct CDR3 sequences, around 7% of them found once; the top ten carry approximately 30%. Study conclusions and caveats: Highly abundant clonotypes carried over from the bulk population could end up in FACS-sorted repertoires as contaminants. Most primary-vaccination clones reappeared after the booster (approximately 95% CD4, roughly 88% CD8).

This receptor was identified in a young man who received the YFV17D yellow fever vaccine. The chain uses TRBV4-2 and TRBJ1-1; D possibly corresponds to TRBD1 (5 bases). The specimen comprised CD8+ T cells sorted from PBMCs, sampled 10 days after the first yellow fever vaccination. The CDR3 protein is CASSQTGNTEAFF. DNA for the CDR3: TGTGCCAGCAGCCAAACAGGGAACACTGAAGCTTTCTTT.